Below are 32 T cell receptor beta chains sequenced from a single sample in a study of PD-1 blockade in mismatch repair-deficient tumors. Some clones are missing from TCRdb's copy, which holds only in-frame ones; the method was immunoSEQ multiplex PCR. The sample includes about 68,000 clones, approximately 78% of them seen just once. The sequencing here drew on peripheral blood, taken 2 weeks after starting pembrolizumab. The receptors come from an adult with mismatch repair-deficient cancer.

This chain joins TRBV11-2 and TRBJ2-1; the D is unclear. CDR1 and CDR2 from the germline V gene are SGHAT and FQNNGV. The CDR3 consists of 15 residues. Trimming took off 5 bases at V and 4 bases at J, with 15 bases between the two ends. CDR3 amino acids: CASSPPGQRYNEQFF. CDR3 in DNA: TGTGCCAGCAGCCCTCCGGGCCAGAGGTACAATGAGCAGTTCTTC. Full variable domain (remainder filled in from reference TRBV11-2 and TRBJ2-1): EAGVAQSPRYKIIEKRQSVAFWCNPISGHATLYWYQQILGQGPKLLIQFQNNGVVDDSQLPKDRFSAERLKGVDSTLKIQPAKLEDSAVYLCASSPPGQRYNEQFFGPGTRLTVL.

V and J are TRBV29-1 and TRBJ2-7, with 8 positions matching TRBD1. V dropped 6 bases and J dropped 3; count of bases not matched to a gene: 10. The CDR3 sequence is 14 residues long. Germline CDR1 and CDR2: SQVTM and ANQGSEA. The CDR3 DNA sequence: TGCAGCGTCGGCTTTGACAGGGGAGTCTACGAGCAGTACTTC. This translates into CSVGFDRGVYEQYF.

This chain joins TRBV2 and TRBJ2-1; 9 nucleotides line up with TRBD2. Germline-derived CDR1 and CDR2 are SNHLY and FYNNEI. The V gene end was trimmed by 3 bases and the J gene end by 9 bases; junction bases not matched to a gene: 6. This CDR3 comprises 14 residues. The CDR3 DNA is TGTGCCAGCAGTGAGAGCGGGAGGCAAGTTGAGCAGTTCTTC. Protein: CASSESGRQVEQFF.

CDR3 loop: CASSSGLNTEAFF. The DNA for the CDR3 is TGTGCCAGCTCCTCCGGGTTGAACACTGAAGCTTTCTTT. This chain links TRBV18 with TRBJ1-1; D call uncertain. The V end lost 6 bases, the J end lost 0 bases, and 8 bases lay between the germline ends. This CDR3 contains 13 residues. From germline, CDR1 is KGHSH and CDR2 LQKENI.

This chain connects TRBV5-1 to TRBJ1-1; TRBD1 matches at 7 bases. This CDR3 has 12 amino acids. The ends lost 3 bases at V and 5 bases at J; junction bases unmatched: 1. Germline V gives CDR1 SGHRS, CDR2 YFSETQ. In DNA form, the CDR3 reads TGCGCCAGCAGCTCAGGGGGGACTGAAGCTTTCTTT. Translating gives CASSSGGTEAFF.

A single count supports this clone. This chain uses TRBV7-6 with TRBJ1-2; 12 bases line up with TRBD1. The V gene's germline CDR1 is SGHVS and CDR2 FNYEAQ. The V and J ends lost 5 bases and 7 bases, in that order; junction bases with no gene match: 8. CDR3 length equals 15 residues. The chain's CDR3 is CASSVGTGGVFGYTF. In DNA, the CDR3 is TGTGCCAGCAGCGTCGGGACAGGGGGCGTTTTTGGCTACACCTTC. The full variable domain, rest sourced from reference TRBV7-6 and TRBJ1-2, is GAGVSQSPRYKVTKRGQDVALRCDPISGHVSLYWYRQALGQGPEFLTYFNYEAQQDKSGLPNDRFSAERPEGSISTLTIQRTEQRDSAMYRCASSVGTGGVFGYTFGSGTRLTVV.

This clone has just a few counts. CDR3 nucleotides: TGTGCCAGTAGTATAAGGCCAGGAATCCAAGAGACCCAGTACTTC. It translates to CASSIRPGIQETQYF. The genes are TRBV19 and TRBJ2-5; no clear D. Per germline, CDR1 LNHDA and CDR2 SQIVND (reference sequence). Trimming left V 2 bases short and J 1 base short, with 11 bases between. The CDR3 runs to 15 residues. Full variable domain (outside the CDR3, taken from reference TRBV19 and TRBJ2-5): DGGITQSPKYLFRKEGQNVTLSCEQNLNHDAMYWYRQDPGQGLRLIYYSQIVNDFQKGDIAEGYSVSREKKESFPLTVTSAQKNPTAFYLCASSIRPGIQETQYFGPGTRLLVL.

V usage is TRBV28 and J usage is TRBJ2-7; D remains ambiguous. The length of the CDR3 is 12 residues. The V end was cut by 5 bases, the J end by 12 bases, with 17 bases between. Germline CDR1 is MDHEN and CDR2 is SYDVKM. CDR3 bases: TGTGCCAGCAGTATCAGCCCGTCCCATCGGTACTTC. Encoded protein: CASSISPSHRYF.

CDR3 protein: CASSPGMSGNTIYF. In nucleotides, the CDR3 is TGTGCCAGCTCACCAGGGATGTCTGGAAACACCATATATTTT. The chain combines TRBV18 with TRBJ1-3; the D is unclear. The CDR3 consists of 14 residues. V lost 2 bases and J lost 1, with 6 bases in between. Germline CDR1 KGHSH, CDR2 LQKENI.

V is TRBV4-1 and J is TRBJ1-2; the match to TRBD1 covers 7 bases. With 1 base clipped from V and 8 bases from J, the junction kept 13 bases outside the gene matches. The CDR3 has 16 amino acids. Germline lookup yields CDR1 MGHRA and CDR2 YSYEKL. For the CDR3, the DNA is TGCGCCAGCAGCCAAGGACCTGCGCAGGGGGTTCGCGGCTACACCTTC. Translation gives CASSQGPAQGVRGYTF.

The chain recombines TRBV6-1 with TRBJ2-3; TRBD2 is a possible D gene (6 bases). Deletions cut 9 bases from V and 3 bases from J, with 19 bases between. Per the germline V gene, CDR1 is MNHNS and CDR2 is SASEGT. CDR3 length equals 15 residues. This CDR3 is CASLTAGSGTDTQYF. The CDR3 nucleotides read TGTGCCAGTCTTACAGCCGGGAGTGGAACAGATACGCAGTATTTT.

The chain couples TRBV5-4 to TRBJ2-2, with TRBD1 matching over 8 bases. Germline CDR1 is SGHNT and CDR2 is YYREEE (reference sequence). After removal of 4 bases from V and 2 bases from J, the junction contained 4 bases not matched to a gene. The CDR3 is made up of 15 amino acids. The CDR3 DNA reads TGTGCCAGCAGCAAGGACAGGGCCAACACCGGGGAGCTGTTTTTT. Translated, it gives CASSKDRANTGELFF.

The chain combines TRBV27 with TRBJ1-1, with D possibly matching TRBD1 (5 bases). Between the trimmed V and J ends, which lost 4 bases and 3 bases, there was a span of 30 bases. Germline V gene data show CDR1 as MNHEY and CDR2 as SMNVEV (reference sequence). CDR3 length: 20 amino acids. The CDR3 here is CASSYNAGPGRGLLDTEAFF. The CDR3, as DNA: TGTGCCAGCAGTTATAATGCCGGGCCGGGACGGGGTTTGTTGGACACTGAAGCTTTCTTT.

The chain joins TRBV27 to TRBJ1-2, with D hard to call. The CDR3 totals 14 residues. V dropped 2 bases and J dropped 3 bases, with 10 bases sitting between them. Germline CDR1 reads MNHEY; CDR2 reads SMNVEV (reference sequence). CDR3 bases: TGTGCCAGCAGTTTAAAAGTCGGTTACTATGGCTACACCTTC. Its protein product is CASSLKVGYYGYTF.

This chain uses TRBV4-1 with TRBJ2-4; D might be TRBD1 (6 bases). CDR1 is MGHRA and CDR2 is YSYEKL in the germline V gene. Deletions cut 3 bases from V and 0 bases from J, with 21 bases between. The CDR3 is 19 amino acids. The CDR3 here is CASSQLGMGTPLAKNIQYF. CDR3 coding DNA: TGCGCCAGCAGCCAGCTTGGCATGGGGACACCCTTAGCCAAAAACATTCAGTACTTC.

CDR3 amino acids: CASSPRAGSPQGDTQYF. The DNA for the CDR3 is TGTGCCAGCAGCCCTCGTGCCGGGAGTCCTCAAGGGGATACGCAGTATTTT. The chain links TRBV7-8 to TRBJ2-3, with D tentatively TRBD2 (6 bases). The germline V and J ends were trimmed by 5 bases and 6 bases, with 24 bases remaining between them. This CDR3 is 17 amino acids long. Germline V gene data show CDR1 as SGHVS and CDR2 as FQNEAQ. Variable domain in full (rest from reference TRBV7-8 and TRBJ2-3): GAGVSQSPRYKVAKRGQDVALRCDPISGHVSLFWYQQALGQGPEFLTYFQNEAQLDKSGLPSDRFFAERPEGSVSTLKIQRTQQEDSAVYLCASSPRAGSPQGDTQYFGPGTRLTVL.

The gene calls are TRBV18 and TRBJ1-1; tentatively, D is TRBD1 (5 bases). The CDR3 contains 15 residues. From germline, CDR1 is KGHSH and CDR2 LQKENI. V lost 4 bases to trimming and J lost 0 bases, with 12 bases between them. CDR3 nucleotides: TGTGCCAGCTCACTAACGGGGCAGTTGAACACTGAAGCTTTCTTT. It is translated as CASSLTGQLNTEAFF. The entire variable domain, with the rest obtained from reference TRBV18 and TRBJ1-1, is as follows: NAGVMQNPRHLVRRRGQEARLRCSPMKGHSHVYWYRQLPEEGLKFMVYLQKENIIDESGMPKERFSAEFPKEGPSILRIQQVVRGDSAAYFCASSLTGQLNTEAFFGQGTRLTVV.

The rearrangement links TRBV6-1 to TRBJ1-5; possibly TRBD1 for D (5 bases). The CDR3 length is 14 residues. V gave up 2 bases and J gave up 2 bases, with 7 bases separating them. Germline values: CDR1 MNHNS, CDR2 SASEGT. The CDR3 spells CASSESGGNQPQHF. DNA of the CDR3: TGTGCCAGCAGTGAATCGGGGGGCAATCAGCCCCAGCATTTT.

This sequence joins TRBV7-2 and TRBJ2-2; 7 positions agree with TRBD1. CDR1 is SGHTA and CDR2 is FQGNSA in the germline V gene. V dropped 2 bases and J dropped 4; count of bases not matched to a gene: 7. The CDR3 length is 16 residues. The CDR3 loop is CASSLFPTGITGELFF. The CDR3 DNA is TGTGCCAGCAGCTTATTCCCGACAGGGATCACCGGGGAGCTGTTTTTT.

A word on this clone: Other nucleotide sequences in the sample specify the same CDR3. CDR3 protein: CASSLAGGSSYEQYF. The CDR3 DNA reads TGTGCCAGCAGCTTGGCTGGCGGGAGCTCCTACGAGCAGTACTTC. The chain carries TRBV5-4 and TRBJ2-7, with 7 bases lining up with TRBD2. Germline V gene sequence: CDR1 SGHNT, CDR2 YYREEE (reference sequence). This CDR3 region has 15 residues. Losses at the gene ends were 0 bases for V and 0 bases for J; bases not matched to a gene: 3.

V usage is TRBV7-2 and J usage is TRBJ2-1; D not resolved. Looked up from germline, CDR1 is SGHTA and CDR2 is FQGNSA. This CDR3 has 14 amino acids. Trimming removed 2 bases at V and 7 bases at J, with 12 bases between. The CDR3 DNA reads as TGTGCCAGCAGCTTAAACAGAATGGGGAATGAGCAGTTCTTC. The encoded protein is CASSLNRMGNEQFF.

The rearrangement links TRBV10-3 to TRBJ2-1, with D possibly being TRBD2 (6 bases). Germline CDR1 reads ENHRY; CDR2 reads SYGVKD. CDR3 size: 13 residues. V gave up 10 bases and J gave up 5 bases, with 15 bases separating them. CDR3 sequence: CATLASPNNEQFF. The CDR3 DNA follows: TGTGCCACCCTAGCGTCCCCAAACAATGAGCAGTTCTTC.

The V and J genes are TRBV11-3 and TRBJ2-3; D not resolved. CDR1 and CDR2 from the germline V gene are SGHNT and YENEEA. Trimming left V 1 base short and J 1 base short, with 9 bases between. The CDR3 extends over 15 amino acids. Written as DNA, the CDR3 is TGTGCCAGCAGCTTAGTGTCTACTGGCACAGATACGCAGTATTTT. Protein product: CASSLVSTGTDTQYF.

This sequence joins TRBV18 and TRBJ2-7; no definite D call. V lost 5 bases to trimming and J lost 2 bases, with 10 bases between them. CDR3 size: 13 residues. In germline, CDR1 is KGHSH, CDR2 LQKENI. The CDR3 region is CASSDSITYEQYF. CDR3 in DNA: TGTGCCAGCTCAGACTCCATCACCTACGAGCAGTACTTC.

V is TRBV19 and J is TRBJ1-2, with 8 bases identical to TRBD1. The V segment lost 7 bases and the J segment 4 bases; nucleotides outside the gene matches: 5. Germline CDR1 reads LNHDA; CDR2 reads SQIVND (reference sequence). The CDR3 is 13 residues long. CDR3 DNA sequence: TGTGCCAGTACCCCGGACAGGGTCTATGGCTACACCTTC. Translation: CASTPDRVYGYTF.

The genes are TRBV6-1 and TRBJ2-1; the D is unclear. V gave up 6 bases and J gave up 7 bases, with 10 bases separating them. This CDR3 region has 12 residues. The germline V gene has CDR1 MNHNS and CDR2 SASEGT. Here the CDR3 DNA reads TGTGCCAGCAGCTTGACTCGGAATGAGCAGTTCTTC. Encoded protein: CASSLTRNEQFF.

The rearrangement joins TRBV7-6 to TRBJ2-7; TRBD2 matches at 10 bases. Unmatched junction bases numbered 3, after V lost 1 base and J lost 3 bases. This CDR3 spans 15 amino acids. Germline V gene data show CDR1 as SGHVS and CDR2 as FNYEAQ. CDR3 protein: CASSLVLAGIYEQYF. CDR3 nucleotides: TGTGCCAGCAGCTTAGTACTAGCGGGAATCTACGAGCAGTACTTC.

V is TRBV6-6 and J is TRBJ2-3; TRBD1 matches at 11 bases. CDR3 size: 15 residues. Germline-derived CDR1 and CDR2 are MNHNY and SVGAGI (reference sequence). V lost 6 bases and J lost 3; bases outside the gene matches: 5. CDR3 amino acids: CASRSGQGATDTQYF. The CDR3 DNA sequence: TGTGCCAGCAGATCCGGACAGGGGGCTACAGATACGCAGTATTTT.

J is TRBJ2-7 and V is TRBV5-8; D is unclear. Trimming shortened V by 5 bases and J by 7 bases, and 16 bases separated the two germline ends. Per the germline V gene, CDR1 is SGHTS and CDR2 is YDEGEE. CDR3 length equals 13 residues. The CDR3 DNA reads as TGTGCCAGCAGGCCCAGCAACCTACGGGAGCAGTACTTC. Translation gives CASRPSNLREQYF. Complete variable domain (other parts from reference TRBV5-8 and TRBJ2-7): EAGVTQSPTHLIKTRGQQATLRCSPISGHTSVYWYQQALGLGLQFLLWYDEGEERNRGNFPPRFSGRQFPNYSSELNVNALELEDSALYLCASRPSNLREQYFGPGTRLTVT.

This clone came up once. The V call is TRBV7-6, the J call TRBJ1-2, with D possibly TRBD1 on 6 matching bases. The germline V gene has CDR1 SGHVS and CDR2 FNYEAQ. This CDR3 is 16 amino acids long. Trimming shortened V by 5 bases and J by 0 bases, and 16 bases separated the two germline ends. The CDR3 here is CASSAVGGASNYGYTF. The CDR3 DNA is TGTGCCAGCAGCGCTGTCGGGGGGGCCTCTAACTATGGCTACACCTTC.

This chain links TRBV7-6 with TRBJ1-2; TRBD1 matches at 10 bases. This CDR3 spans 15 amino acids. CDR1 SGHVS and CDR2 FNYEAQ come from the germline V gene. The V gene end was trimmed by 1 base and the J gene end by 4 bases; junction bases not matched to a gene: 3. The CDR3 loop reads CASSLEDRGSYGYTF. The DNA for the CDR3 is TGTGCCAGCAGCTTAGAGGACAGGGGGTCCTATGGCTACACCTTC.

The rearrangement joins TRBV7-6 to TRBJ1-1; D unclear. CDR1 and CDR2 (germline): SGHVS, FNYEAQ. The CDR3 extends over 17 amino acids. V was clipped by 2 bases and J by 5 bases, with 21 bases between them. The CDR3 protein is CASSLNGEPSKETEAFF. Here the CDR3 DNA reads TGTGCCAGCAGCTTAAATGGGGAGCCCTCCAAGGAAACTGAAGCTTTCTTT.